Each of the 29 T cell receptor beta chains below was sequenced from the same sample in a study of cytomegalovirus exposure and HLA in healthy donors. Primers included in the PCR were 60 Vbeta and 13 Jbeta primers. Sequencing used immunoSEQ multiplex PCR; TCRdb keeps in-frame clones, though not all of them. The sample gives more than 110,000 clones, approximately 80% of which show up once; around 1.5% is in the top ten. The source material was PBMCs. These receptors were obtained from a man younger than 45 in good health and CMV-seropositive.

V is TRBV13 and J is TRBJ1-1; possibly TRBD1 for D (6 bases). Germline V gives CDR1 PRHDT, CDR2 FYEKMQ (reference sequence). Trimming left V 6 bases short and J 3 bases short, with 17 bases between. This CDR3 comprises 15 residues. This CDR3 is CASRQQQGTDTEAFF. The CDR3 nucleotides read TGTGCCAGCAGACAACAACAGGGTACAGACACTGAAGCTTTCTTT.

The rearrangement joins TRBV5-1 to TRBJ2-6; no definite D call. Germline V gives CDR1 SGHRS, CDR2 YFSETQ. Trimming took 3 bases from V and 0 from J, leaving 10 bases between them. The CDR3 sequence is 16 residues long. The CDR3 here is CASSSTLSSGANVLTF. The CDR3 coding sequence is TGCGCCAGCAGCTCAACTTTAAGCTCTGGGGCCAACGTCCTGACTTTC.

The gene calls are TRBV18 and TRBJ2-2; 12 bases match TRBD1. Germline assignment: CDR1 KGHSH and CDR2 LQKENI. Trimming took 2 bases from V and 3 from J; bases not matched to a gene: 1. This CDR3 is built from 16 residues. The CDR3 spells CASSPGTGGDTGELFF. The CDR3 bases are TGTGCCAGCTCACCAGGGACAGGGGGCGACACCGGGGAGCTGTTTTTT.

The chain carries TRBV11-3 and TRBJ2-1, with D possibly TRBD2 on 7 matching bases. The germline V gene encodes CDR1 SGHNT and CDR2 YENEEA. Trimming removed 1 base from V and 6 bases from J, with 16 bases in between. The CDR3 has 16 amino acids. DNA of the CDR3: TGTGCCAGCAGCTTAGTCGGGGGGCGCGGCCCCAATGAGCAGTTCTTC. Its protein product is CASSLVGGRGPNEQFF.

The chain links TRBV4-1 to TRBJ2-2; 11 bases agree with TRBD1. The V gene's germline CDR1 is MGHRA and CDR2 YSYEKL. V dropped 4 bases and J dropped 5; count of bases not matched to a gene: 3. This CDR3 comprises 15 residues. CDR3 nucleotide sequence: TGCGCCAGCAGCCCCGGACAGGGGGCGACCGGGGAGCTGTTTTTT. Protein sequence: CASSPGQGATGELFF.

V usage is TRBV29-1 and J usage is TRBJ2-3; 10 bases align to TRBD2. The CDR3 spans 16 residues. J was trimmed by 6 bases and V by 1 base; bases with no gene match: 10. CDR1 and CDR2 (germline): SQVTM, ANQGSEA. In DNA, the CDR3 is TGCAGCGTTGAAGTAGTCGCTAGCGGGAGATCGGATACGCAGTATTTT. The encoded protein is CSVEVVASGRSDTQYF.

V gene TRBV5-1 combines with J gene TRBJ1-2; maybe TRBD1 (5 bases). Trimming pared 0 bases from V and 6 bases from J, leaving 12 bases between. CDR3 length equals 14 residues. Looked up from germline, CDR1 is SGHRS and CDR2 is YFSETQ. The CDR3 DNA is TGCGCCAGCAGCTTGGGGGCAGGGTCCGATGGCTACACCTTC. It specifies CASSLGAGSDGYTF.

This rearrangement joins TRBV2 to TRBJ1-5, with a tentative D call TRBD1 (6 bases). V lost 7 bases to trimming and J lost 1 base, with 14 bases between them. The CDR3 is made up of 15 amino acids. Looked up from germline, CDR1 is SNHLY and CDR2 is FYNNEI. CDR3 DNA: TGTGCCAGCAACAGGGACGGGCGCAGCAATCAGCCCCAGCATTTT. This codes for CASNRDGRSNQPQHF.

The chain combines TRBV5-4 with TRBJ2-6, with D uncertain. V dropped 0 bases and J dropped 0 bases, with 4 bases sitting between them. Germline CDR1 and CDR2: SGHNT and YYREEE (reference sequence). This CDR3 has 15 amino acids. The CDR3 sequence is CASSLGASGANVLTF. CDR3 coding DNA: TGTGCCAGCAGCTTGGGGGCCTCTGGGGCCAACGTCCTGACTTTC.

This clone was seen just once. The genes are TRBV27 and TRBJ2-7; 10 bases are a match to TRBD2. V dropped 5 bases and J dropped 5; count of bases not matched to a gene: 12. This CDR3 contains 16 residues. The germline V gene encodes CDR1 MNHEY and CDR2 SMNVEV (reference sequence). The CDR3 sequence: CASSTTPSGSSNEQYF. As DNA, the CDR3 is TGTGCCAGCAGTACAACCCCTAGCGGGAGTTCCAACGAGCAGTACTTC.

This rearrangement joins TRBV28 to TRBJ1-2; D is uncertain. Germline V CDR1 and CDR2: MDHEN, SYDVKM. This CDR3 is 11 amino acids long. V lost 5 bases to trimming and J lost 7 bases, with 8 bases between them. In DNA, the CDR3 is TGTGCCAGCAGTCCTTCTCTTGGCTACACCTTC. Its protein product is CASSPSLGYTF.

The chain joins TRBV6-5 to TRBJ1-5, with D possibly TRBD1 on 6 matching bases. The V gene lost 6 bases and the J gene lost 1 base, with 10 bases spanning the gap. This CDR3 has 14 residues. CDR1 and CDR2 (germline): MNHEY, SVGAGI. CDR3 DNA sequence: TGTGCCAGCAGGCTCACAGGGAGCAATCAGCCCCAGCATTTT. Translated: CASRLTGSNQPQHF.

V is TRBV21-1 and J is TRBJ2-7; TRBD2 is taken as the D call from the table, unchecked against the DNA. TRBV21-1 is a pseudogene segment. The CDR3 runs to 23 residues. The CDR3 DNA is TGTGCCAGCAGCACTTCGCAGGCATACGCACGTGGACTAGCGGGGAATCGCTCCTACGAGCAGTACTTC. Its protein product is CASSTSQAYARGLAGNRSYEQYF.

V usage is TRBV19 and J usage is TRBJ2-4; 7 nucleotides agree with TRBD2. Trimming cost V 7 bases and J 3 bases; bases outside gene matches: 9. The CDR3 covers 15 residues. CDR1 and CDR2 from the germline V gene are LNHDA and SQIVND (reference sequence). CDR3 DNA sequence: TGTGCCAGTATGTTAAGCGGGATTGGCAAAAACATTCAGTACTTC. Amino acids: CASMLSGIGKNIQYF.

This clone ranks as medium-sized. The chain is built from TRBV29-1 and TRBJ1-2; 9 bases fit TRBD1. CDR3 size: 12 residues. The trim removed 7 bases at V and 4 bases at J, leaving 4 bases unmatched. Germline CDR1 and CDR2: SQVTM and ANQGSEA. CDR3 sequence reads: CSDTGQGYGYTF. The CDR3 DNA reads TGCAGCGACACGGGACAGGGCTATGGCTACACCTTC.

The V and J genes are TRBV5-6 and TRBJ2-6; 8 bases match TRBD2. The CDR3 consists of 18 residues. V was pared by 0 bases and J by 0 bases, with 5 bases of the junction left unmatched. CDR1 is SGHDT and CDR2 is YYEEEE in the germline V gene. CDR3: CASSLAAGTSSGANVLTF. The CDR3 DNA reads TGTGCCAGCAGCTTGGCCGCAGGGACTAGCTCTGGGGCCAACGTCCTGACTTTC.

V and J are TRBV21-1 and TRBJ2-3; the table's D call, TRBD2, was not checked against the DNA. TRBV21-1 is annotated as a pseudogene. CDR3 size: 15 residues. The CDR3 region is CASSKGAESTDTQYF. In DNA, the CDR3 is TGTGCCAGCAGCAAAGGTGCGGAGAGCACAGATACGCAGTATTTT.

This chain uses TRBV28 with TRBJ2-7, with D possibly TRBD1 on 6 matching bases. Trimming shortened V by 5 bases and J by 3 bases, and 20 bases separated the two germline ends. Germline V gene lookup returns CDR1 MDHEN and CDR2 SYDVKM. CDR3 length equals 16 residues. CDR3 loop: CASSPLGQPTNYEQYF. The CDR3 DNA follows: TGTGCCAGCAGTCCCCTAGGACAGCCTACAAACTACGAGCAGTACTTC.

The chain recombines TRBV28 with TRBJ1-1, with no clear D. Germline CDR1 reads MDHEN; CDR2 reads SYDVKM. The CDR3 extends over 13 amino acids. V gave up 4 bases and J gave up 2 bases, with 8 bases separating them. CDR3: CASSWQINTEAFF. The CDR3 DNA is TGTGCCAGCAGTTGGCAGATTAACACTGAAGCTTTCTTT.

The chain uses TRBV10-3 and TRBJ1-2, with 10 positions matching TRBD1. CDR3 length: 16 amino acids. Trimming at V came to 5 bases and at J to 1 base, leaving 7 bases not matched to a gene. The germline CDR1 and CDR2 sequences are ENHRY and SYGVKD. This CDR3 reads CAISRTGGSSNYGYTF. The CDR3 region has the DNA TGTGCCATCAGTAGGACAGGGGGTTCGAGTAACTATGGCTACACCTTC.

V and J are TRBV9 and TRBJ2-1; 8 bases fit TRBD2. The germline CDR1 and CDR2 sequences are SGDLS and YYNGEE. The V segment lost 3 bases and the J segment 3 bases; nucleotides outside the gene matches: 5. The CDR3 runs to 15 residues. The CDR3 here is CASSASGGHYNEQFF. The CDR3, as DNA: TGTGCCAGCAGCGCCTCGGGGGGGCACTACAATGAGCAGTTCTTC.

The chain uses TRBV4-2 and TRBJ2-1; 9 nucleotides align to TRBD2. Per germline, CDR1 LGHNA and CDR2 YNFKEQ. J gave up 4 bases and V 2 bases, and 6 bases lay outside the gene matches. CDR3 size: 16 residues. CDR3: CASSQRRLAAYNEQFF. CDR3 coding DNA: TGTGCCAGCAGCCAAAGGCGACTAGCGGCATACAATGAGCAGTTCTTC.

This clone has only one observation. Here the CDR3 DNA reads TGTGCCAGCAGTGCCGGGAGGGAGTCCTACGAGCAGTACTTC. The encoded protein is CASSAGRESYEQYF. The genes are TRBV25-1 and TRBJ2-7; 8 bases line up with TRBD2. V was pared by 4 bases and J by 1 base, with 3 bases of the junction left unmatched. Germline V gives CDR1 MGHDK, CDR2 SYGVNS. The CDR3 length is 14 residues.

The rearrangement links TRBV7-2 to TRBJ1-2; 8 bases agree with TRBD1. This CDR3 is built from 15 residues. V dropped 2 bases and J dropped 6; count of bases not matched to a gene: 8. The germline CDR1 and CDR2 sequences are SGHTA and FQGNSA. In nucleotides, the CDR3 is TGTGCCAGCAGCTTAACGGGCAGGGGGCCCCATGGCTACACCTTC. Protein: CASSLTGRGPHGYTF. The complete variable domain, with remaining parts taken from reference TRBV7-2 and TRBJ1-2, reads GAGVSQSPSNKVTEKGKDVELRCDPISGHTALYWYRQSLGQGLEFLIYFQGNSAPDKSGLPSDRFSAERTGGSVSTLTIQRTQQEDSAVYLCASSLTGRGPHGYTFGSGTRLTVV.

The CDR3 bases are TGTGCCAGCAGCGCCCTAGACAGGGGCGACACTGAAGCTTTCTTT. Translated: CASSALDRGDTEAFF. V usage is TRBV21-1 and J usage is TRBJ1-1; TRBD1, as called in the table, went unchecked against the DNA. TRBV21-1 is designated a pseudogene. CDR3 length: 15 amino acids.

V and J are TRBV11-3 and TRBJ2-5; a weak D match, TRBD2 (5 bases). The V end was cut by 7 bases, the J end by 3 bases, with 24 bases between. Germline lookup yields CDR1 SGHNT and CDR2 YENEEA. This CDR3 region has 17 residues. The DNA of the CDR3 is TGTGCCAGCAAATCGCGGCGGGCCGTCGGGCCGGAAGAGACCCAGTACTTC. Residues: CASKSRRAVGPEETQYF.

In its sample, this clone was seen a few times. The chain recombines TRBV6-1 with TRBJ2-1; D is possibly TRBD2 (7 bases). V dropped 1 base and J dropped 15 bases, with 19 bases sitting between them. CDR3 length equals 14 residues. Germline V CDR1 and CDR2: MNHNS, SASEGT. The CDR3 bases are TGTGCCAGCAGTGAAGGGACGGGGGGCCGGCCCCCGTTCTTC. Translated: CASSEGTGGRPPFF.

This sequence joins TRBV18 and TRBJ2-7; 11 bases fit TRBD2. The CDR3 covers 14 residues. Looked up from germline, CDR1 is KGHSH and CDR2 is LQKENI. Germline trimming cut 8 bases from V and 1 base from J; bases unmatched to any gene: 4. CDR3: CASRGTSGSYEQYF. The CDR3 bases are TGTGCCAGCAGAGGGACTAGCGGATCCTACGAGCAGTACTTC.

CDR3 bases: TGTGCCAGCAGCTTAGGAGCGGATCACGGACAGGGTCAGACTGAAGCTTTCTTT. Translated, it gives CASSLGADHGQGQTEAFF. This chain connects TRBV7-6 to TRBJ1-1; 8 bases agree with TRBD1. There are 18 residues in the CDR3. The trim removed 1 base at V and 5 bases at J, leaving 15 bases unmatched. CDR1 is SGHVS, CDR2 FNYEAQ, per germline.